Listed below are T cell receptor beta chains from one sample, sequenced in a study of early T cells in non-severe SARS-CoV-2 infection. TCRdb itself ran the 5' RACE reads through MiXCR, one entry per CDR3 protein. The profile shows about 35,000 distinct CDR3 sequences, roughly 5% of them singletons. The sample here was whole blood, taken at baseline. These receptors all come from an adult who was a healthcare worker with PCR-confirmed SARS-CoV-2 infection or an uninfected control (not recorded which). CDR3s include the opening cysteine and the closing phenylalanine or tryptophan. D genes are given only for firm matches. Only some rows state a clone size, as once, few, many or a class for expanded clones.

size,J,V,D,DNA,CDR3
many,TRBJ2-1,TRBV12-3/TRBV12-4,TRBD2,TGTGCCAGCACCCGGGGAGCGGGAAATGAGCAGTTCTTC,CASTRGAGNEQFF
many,TRBJ1-1,TRBV7-6,.,TGTGCCAGCAGCTGGGAGAGGACCACTGAAGCTTTCTTT,CASSWERTTEAFF
.,TRBJ2-1,TRBV6-2/TRBV6-3,.,TGTGCCAGCAGTTACTCCCAGGTTTACAATGAGCAGTTCTTC,CASSYSQVYNEQFF
.,TRBJ2-2,TRBV3-2,.,TGTGCCAGCAGCCAAGCCCGGGCGCCGAACACCGGGGAGCTGTTTTTT,CASSQARAPNTGELFF
many,TRBJ2-1,TRBV18,TRBD2,TGTGCCAGCTCATCGACTAGCGGTTGGAATGAGCAGTTCTTC,CASSSTSGWNEQFF
many,TRBJ1-2,TRBV7-8,.,TGTGCCAGCAGCTTAGGCCAATCGGGAGGGTTTCATGGCTACACCTTC,CASSLGQSGGFHGYTF
many,TRBJ2-4,TRBV7-9,TRBD2,TGTGCCAGCAGCTCCCCGGGACTAGCGGGAGGAAGAACCAAAAACATTCAGTACTTC,CASSSPGLAGGRTKNIQYF
medium-sized,TRBJ2-3,TRBV11-2,TRBD2,TGTGCCAGCAGCCCCGGGACTACCCGAACTAGAAATACGCAGTATTTT,CASSPGTTRTRNTQYF
many,TRBJ2-2,TRBV4-1,TRBD2,TGCGCCAGCAGCCACCCCGGTGGTAGGGCTAGCGGGATGAAGAAGACGAACACCGGGGAGCTGTTTTTT,CASSHPGGRASGMKKTNTGELFF
many,TRBJ2-2,TRBV18,TRBD2,TGTGCCAGCTCACCACCCAGCGGGAGGTCCACCGGGGAGCTGTTTTTT,CASSPPSGRSTGELFF
few,TRBJ1-5,TRBV28,.,TGTGCCAGCACCATCTTCATCGGCAGGGCCGCTCAGCCCCAGCATTTT,CASTIFIGRAAQPQHF
many,TRBJ1-5,TRBV19,TRBD1,TGTGCCAGTAGTATAGGATTGACAGGGGGCGATCAGCCCCAGCATTTT,CASSIGLTGGDQPQHF
many,TRBJ2-3,TRBV9,TRBD2,TGTGCCAGCAGCGCCTCAAACACCCGGGCTAGCGGAAGGCGGGATACGCAGTATTTT,CASSASNTRASGRRDTQYF
many,TRBJ1-5,TRBV30,.,TGTGCCCTGCAGGGTGGAAGGTATAATCAGCCCCAGCATTTT,CALQGGRYNQPQHF
many,TRBJ2-5,TRBV12-3/TRBV12-4,.,TGTGCCAGCAGTTCGAGTCGGACCCAGTACTTC,CASSSSRTQYF
many,TRBJ2-3,TRBV7-9,TRBD2,TGTGCCAGCAGCTCCAGCTTACTAGCGGGAGGGCCTGGGGCCCCAGATACGCAGTATTTT,CASSSSLLAGGPGAPDTQYF
few,TRBJ2-3,TRBV3-1,TRBD2,TGTGCCAGCAGCGCACGCGGGAGAGGTAGCACAGATACGCAGTATTTT,CASSARGRGSTDTQYF
many,TRBJ2-1,TRBV18,.,TGTGCCAGCTCACCGCCTAGCTCCTACAATGAGCAGTTCTTC,CASSPPSSYNEQFF
many,TRBJ1-2,TRBV20-1,.,TGCAGTGCTGAGCTTGGGGCGGATGGCTACACCTTC,CSAELGADGYTF
.,TRBJ2-7,TRBV7-9,.,TGTGCCAGCAGCCCCGAGAGTAGTGTGGACGAGCAGTACTTC,CASSPESSVDEQYF
many,TRBJ2-3,TRBV3-1,TRBD1,TGTGCCAGCAGCCAACCTTACGGTCCAGGGGGCTATGGCACAGATACGCAGTATTTT,CASSQPYGPGGYGTDTQYF
many,TRBJ2-1,TRBV5-6,.,TGTGCCAGCAGCTTAACGGGAGACTACAATGAGCAGTTCTTC,CASSLTGDYNEQFF
.,TRBJ2-5,TRBV20-1,TRBD2,TGCAGTGCTAGAGGGGGAGGGATCCAAGAGACCCAGTACTTC,CSARGGGIQETQYF
.,TRBJ2-1,TRBV20-1,TRBD2,TGCAGTGCCCCCCCTGAAGCGGGGTACAATGAGCAGTTCTTC,CSAPPEAGYNEQFF
medium-sized,TRBJ1-2,TRBV20-1,.,TGCAGTGCTAAGAAAACCGGGACAAAAGGCGGCTACACCTTC,CSAKKTGTKGGYTF
many,TRBJ2-5,TRBV5-1,TRBD2,TGCGCCAGCAGCCCCGGACATGGGGGAGCGGGAGCACAAGAGACCCAGTACTTC,CASSPGHGGAGAQETQYF
many,TRBJ2-1,TRBV7-9,.,TGTGCCAGCAGCGCTCGACTAGTCAGCTCCTACAATGAGCAGTTCTTC,CASSARLVSSYNEQFF
few,TRBJ2-1,TRBV20-1,.,TGCAGTGGAAGAGGAGGGGGAGGGCCGAGTAATGAGCAGTTCTTC,CSGRGGGGPSNEQFF
many,TRBJ2-2,TRBV5-4,TRBD2,TGTGCCAGCAGCTTAGAGTGGGGAACTAGCGGGAGGGTGAACACCGGGGAGCTGTTTTTT,CASSLEWGTSGRVNTGELFF
many,TRBJ2-1,TRBV12-3/TRBV12-4,.,TGTGCCAGCAGCACAGACGACTTCGACTCCTACAATGAGCAGTTCTTC,CASSTDDFDSYNEQFF
.,TRBJ2-7,TRBV28,.,TGTGCCAGCAGTCCCCTGGATCGCGAGCAGTACTTC,CASSPLDREQYF
.,TRBJ2-3,TRBV7-8,.,TGTGCCAGCAGCTTTGTAGGCGGGGTGGATACGCAGTATTTT,CASSFVGGVDTQYF
few,TRBJ2-1,TRBV5-1,.,TGCGCCAGCAGCTTGGCCTTTAATGAGCAGTTCTTC,CASSLAFNEQFF
.,TRBJ1-6,TRBV12-3/TRBV12-4,.,TGTGCCAGCAGCCTCCCTGGGCCGACCAATTCACCCCTCCACTTT,CASSLPGPTNSPLHF
many,TRBJ1-1,TRBV30,.,TGTGCCTGGAGTGCAGACAGCAGTGAAGCTTTCTTT,CAWSADSSEAFF
.,TRBJ2-3,TRBV7-9,.,TGTGCCAGCAGGACGATCGGGGGCGCGGCGGATACGCAGTATTTT,CASRTIGGAADTQYF
.,TRBJ2-5,TRBV7-2,.,TGTGCCAGCAGCCCTCAGGGAGCGGCCACTGGGACCCAGTACTTC,CASSPQGAATGTQYF
many,TRBJ1-6,TRBV20-1,.,TGCAGTGAAAAGGGGCCCGGCTCACCCCTCCACTTT,CSEKGPGSPLHF
few,TRBJ1-3,TRBV18,TRBD1,TGTGCCAGCTCTCCTACAGGGGCTGTCTCTGGAAACACCATATATTTT,CASSPTGAVSGNTIYF
many,TRBJ2-1,TRBV12-3/TRBV12-4,.,TGTGCCAGCAGTTTGAGGGTTAGGGTTAATGAGCAGTTCTTC,CASSLRVRVNEQFF
many,TRBJ1-1,TRBV5-5,.,TGTGCCAGCAGCTTTACCACATCGAACACTGAAGCTTTCTTT,CASSFTTSNTEAFF